The TCR beta chain under discussion was sequenced for a study of beta chain features in type 1 diabetes (dated by TCRdb to about 2018). About the study as a whole: No differences in mean age, gender distribution, total cell number or subset yield were found between patients and healthy donors. In the study, recently diagnosed type 1 diabetes patients and matched healthy donors were compared on the TCRB repertoires of their sorted circulating CD4+ T cell subsets. Whereas all 30 or so donors provided naive and central memory subsets, regulatory and stem cell-like memory subsets were isolated from just 8 patients and roughly eight healthy donors. A total of over 90,000,000 sorted cells were examined across all samples, and a strong correlation was observed between cell number per subset and RNA yield.

Regarding this clone: Its antigen is still unknown. No base quality values were provided; no much bigger clone lies one nucleotide off.

Beyond this particular receptor, the publication reports: In all four CD4+ subsets, TCRB CDR3 length was moderately but significantly shorter in type 1 diabetes patients. Shorter templates might have been favored by PCR, but patient and control samples were amplified and corrected together, so both groups would have been affected equally by any skew. Because the HLA sub-analyses included only small numbers of individuals, any influence of HLA type on TCRB rearrangement was left unresolved. Because cDNA rather than genomic DNA was sequenced, highly expressing activated cells could have been over-represented, although no difference in activation and CD3 levels was found between groups. At VDJ recombination sites, type 1 diabetes patients had fewer insertions and more deleted nucleotides, which implies abnormalities in thymic rearrangement. Naive, central memory and regulatory TCRB repertoires appeared more similar among patients than among healthy donors.

The junction carries 8 bases between V and J, which are trimmed by 7 bases and 5 bases respectively. CDR1 and CDR2, per the germline V gene, are MDHEN and SYDVKM. Its CDR3 holds 11 amino acids, cysteine through phenylalanine. Just CDR3 DNA is preserved here, 33 bases in frame from base 1. All of the isolated RNA was reverse transcribed with the High Capacity cDNA Reverse Transcription Kit, so expressed TCRB transcripts were sequenced. Naive, central memory and regulatory T cell samples underwent deep immunoSEQ sequencing, averaging around 4 million total reads per sample. After sorted cells were lysed in RLT buffer, RNA was extracted with DNase-treated RNeasy Micro or Mini kits, with the choice depending on cell number. Each cell subset was processed on its own to prevent cross-contamination, while patient and healthy donor samples were processed together. The immunoSEQ multiplex PCR was used to amplify TCRB sequences from cDNA, generating 87-bp fragments that spanned the CDR3 region. Sequencing of the amplicons was performed on the Illumina HiSeq platform. The source study handled its data this way. Synthetic template baselines were used to correct PCR bias computationally, reads within Hamming distance 2 were collapsed together, and singletons that could not be merged were discarded. Reads were aligned against IMGT so that V, D and J genes, CDR3 length and insertions or deletions at six rearrangement sites could be assigned. Within each subset, clonotype counts were normalized to sorted cell number, and only after that were true diversity and Gini coefficients computed with the tcR R package. The overlap coefficient, calculated on TCRB nucleotide sequences, was used to measure repertoire sharing. As a proxy for the pre-selection repertoire, out-of-frame TCRB sequences from naive cells were analyzed. Sourced from immuneACCESS, this table was stored by TCRdb with only in-frame sequences that have V and J called. A share of the clones is absent; for the studies checked, an unresolved V gene accounts for under half, and the remainder has no known explanation. That table furnishes V, J and clone size, whereas the DNA furnished D and trimming. Here the sample has some 350,000 clones; approximately 12% occur a single time. Around 0.016% of the sample rests with the top ten.

Each donor gave one peripheral blood draw, roughly 120 mL on average, collected into heparinised tubes. Naive, central memory, regulatory and stem cell-like memory CD4+ T cells were sorted on a BD FACSAria II using a panel including CD45RO, CCR7, CD25, CD127, CD95 and CD27. Every sorted population had a purity above 95%. PBMCs were separated immediately by Lymphoprep density gradient centrifugation and were stained directly, without being cultured. Samples were stained and sorted in pairs, with one healthy donor and one patient per experiment, so that batch effects were minimized. The rearranged segments are TRBV28 and TRBJ1-2, with the D gene too uncertain to name. The clonotype originates from a woman between 18 and 30 years old with type 1 diabetes. Sequenced sample: naive CD4+ T cells from blood. This specimen's cell subset or site label, per the study, means: true naive CD4+ T cells. The DNA is TGTGCCAGCAATCAGGAATATGGCTACACCTTC. The encoded protein is CASNQEYGYTF.